This entry is about one TCR beta chain. In the study's own analysis: Reference gene primer amplification gave estimated nucleated cell counts. This table comes from immunoSEQ multiplex PCR, and its TCRdb copy is limited to in-frame clones, with some not included. That table furnishes V, J and clone size, whereas the DNA furnished D and trimming. In the table there are hundreds of thousands of clones, approximately 83% of which are singletons. CDR1 and CDR2 from the germline V gene are SGHRS and YFSETQ. V was cut by 1 base and J by 10 bases, with 9 bases left in between. The CDR3 extends over 13 amino acids. This sample is drawn from a study of blood T cell repertoires in COVID-19. Looking at the study overall: Both acute and convalescent COVID-19 samples were obtained from the United States, Italy and Spain. Nucleic acid was either cDNA or gDNA, and it came from T cells, B-cell-depleted T cells, or PBMCs.

The specimen was peripheral blood. The receptor's source is a woman older than 75 with acute or convalescent COVID-19. This rearrangement joins TRBV5-1 to TRBJ1-6; D might be TRBD1 (6 bases). The CDR3 DNA sequence: TGCGCCAGCAGCTTGAAGGGGGGGTCACCCCTCCACTTT. This codes for CASSLKGGSPLHF.